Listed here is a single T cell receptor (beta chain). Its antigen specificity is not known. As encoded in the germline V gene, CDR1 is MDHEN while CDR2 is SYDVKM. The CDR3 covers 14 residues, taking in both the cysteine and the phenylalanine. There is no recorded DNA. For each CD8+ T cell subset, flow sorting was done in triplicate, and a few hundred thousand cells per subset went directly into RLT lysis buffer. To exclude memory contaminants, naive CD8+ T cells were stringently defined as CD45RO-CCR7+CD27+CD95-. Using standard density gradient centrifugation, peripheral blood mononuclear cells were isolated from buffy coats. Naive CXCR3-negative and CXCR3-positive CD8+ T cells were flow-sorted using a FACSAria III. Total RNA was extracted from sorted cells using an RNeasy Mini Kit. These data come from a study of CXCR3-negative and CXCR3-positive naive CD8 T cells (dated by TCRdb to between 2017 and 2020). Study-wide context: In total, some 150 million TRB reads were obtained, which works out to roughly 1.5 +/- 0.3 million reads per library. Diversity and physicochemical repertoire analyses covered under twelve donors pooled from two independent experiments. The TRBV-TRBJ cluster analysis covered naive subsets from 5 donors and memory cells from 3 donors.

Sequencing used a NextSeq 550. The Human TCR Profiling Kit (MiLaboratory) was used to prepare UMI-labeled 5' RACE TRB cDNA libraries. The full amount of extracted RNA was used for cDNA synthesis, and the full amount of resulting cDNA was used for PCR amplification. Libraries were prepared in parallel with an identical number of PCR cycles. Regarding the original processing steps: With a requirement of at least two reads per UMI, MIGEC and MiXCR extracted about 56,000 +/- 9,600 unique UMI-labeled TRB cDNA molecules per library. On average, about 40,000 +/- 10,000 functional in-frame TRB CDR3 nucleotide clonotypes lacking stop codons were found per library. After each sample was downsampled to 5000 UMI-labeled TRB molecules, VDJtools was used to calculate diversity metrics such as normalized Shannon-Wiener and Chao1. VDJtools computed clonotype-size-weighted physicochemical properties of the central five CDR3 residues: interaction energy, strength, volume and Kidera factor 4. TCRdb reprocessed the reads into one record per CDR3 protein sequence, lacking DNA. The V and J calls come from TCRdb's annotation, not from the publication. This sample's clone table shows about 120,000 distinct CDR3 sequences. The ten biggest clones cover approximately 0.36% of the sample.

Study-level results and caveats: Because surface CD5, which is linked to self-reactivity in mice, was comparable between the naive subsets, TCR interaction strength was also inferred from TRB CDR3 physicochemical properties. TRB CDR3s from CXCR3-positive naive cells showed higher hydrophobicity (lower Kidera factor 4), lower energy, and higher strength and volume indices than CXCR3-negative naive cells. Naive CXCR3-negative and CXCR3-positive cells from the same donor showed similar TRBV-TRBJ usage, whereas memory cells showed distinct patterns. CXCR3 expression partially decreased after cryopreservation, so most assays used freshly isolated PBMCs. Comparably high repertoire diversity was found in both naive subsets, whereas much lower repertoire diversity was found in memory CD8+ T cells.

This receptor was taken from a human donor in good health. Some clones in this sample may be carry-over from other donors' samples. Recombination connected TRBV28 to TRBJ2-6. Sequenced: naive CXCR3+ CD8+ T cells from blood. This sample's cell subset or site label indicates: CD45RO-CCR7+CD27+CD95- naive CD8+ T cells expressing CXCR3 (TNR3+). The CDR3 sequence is CASEQFSGANVLTF. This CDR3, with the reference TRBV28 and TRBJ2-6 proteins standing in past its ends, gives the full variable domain DVKVTQSSRYLVKRTGEKVFLECVQDMDHENMFWYRQDPGLGLRLIYFSYDVKMKEKGDIPEGYSVSREKKERFSLILESASTNQTSMYLCASEQFSGANVLTFGAGSRLTVL.